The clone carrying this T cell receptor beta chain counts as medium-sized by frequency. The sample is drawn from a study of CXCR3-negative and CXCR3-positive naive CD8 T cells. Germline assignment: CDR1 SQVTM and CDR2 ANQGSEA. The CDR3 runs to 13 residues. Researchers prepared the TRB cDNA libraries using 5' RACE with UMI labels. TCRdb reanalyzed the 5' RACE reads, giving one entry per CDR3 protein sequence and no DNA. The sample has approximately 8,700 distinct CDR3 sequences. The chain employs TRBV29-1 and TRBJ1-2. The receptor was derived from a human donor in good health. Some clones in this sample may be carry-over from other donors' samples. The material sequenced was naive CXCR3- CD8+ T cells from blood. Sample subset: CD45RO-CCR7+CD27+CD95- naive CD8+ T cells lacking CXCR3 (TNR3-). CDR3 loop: CSVINGTNYGYTF.